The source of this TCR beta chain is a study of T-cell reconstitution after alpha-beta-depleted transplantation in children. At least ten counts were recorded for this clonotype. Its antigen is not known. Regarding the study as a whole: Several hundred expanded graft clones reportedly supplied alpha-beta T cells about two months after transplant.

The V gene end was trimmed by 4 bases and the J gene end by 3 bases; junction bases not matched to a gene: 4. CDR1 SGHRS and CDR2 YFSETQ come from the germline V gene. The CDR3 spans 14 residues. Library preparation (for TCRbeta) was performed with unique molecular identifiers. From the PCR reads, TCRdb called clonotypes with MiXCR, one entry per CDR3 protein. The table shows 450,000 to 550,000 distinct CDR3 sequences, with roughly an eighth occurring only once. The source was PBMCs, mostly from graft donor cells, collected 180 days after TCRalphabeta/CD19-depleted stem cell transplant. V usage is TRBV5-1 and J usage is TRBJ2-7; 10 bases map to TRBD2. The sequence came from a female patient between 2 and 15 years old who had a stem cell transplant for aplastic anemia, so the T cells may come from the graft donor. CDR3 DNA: TGCGCCAGCAGCATTTCTAGCGGGAGCTACGAGCAGTACGTC. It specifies CASSISSGSYEQYV.